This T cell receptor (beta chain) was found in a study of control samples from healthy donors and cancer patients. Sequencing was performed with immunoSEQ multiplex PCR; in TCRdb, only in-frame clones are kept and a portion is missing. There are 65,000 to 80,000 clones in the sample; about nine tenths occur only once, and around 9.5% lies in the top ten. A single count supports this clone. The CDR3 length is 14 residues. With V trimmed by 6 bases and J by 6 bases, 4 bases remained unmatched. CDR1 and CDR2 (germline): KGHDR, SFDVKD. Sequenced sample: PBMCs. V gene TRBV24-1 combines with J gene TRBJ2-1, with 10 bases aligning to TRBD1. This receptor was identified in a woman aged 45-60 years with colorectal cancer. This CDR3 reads CATSRTGGGNEQFF. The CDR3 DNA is TGTGCCACCAGTAGGACAGGGGGAGGCAATGAGCAGTTCTTC.